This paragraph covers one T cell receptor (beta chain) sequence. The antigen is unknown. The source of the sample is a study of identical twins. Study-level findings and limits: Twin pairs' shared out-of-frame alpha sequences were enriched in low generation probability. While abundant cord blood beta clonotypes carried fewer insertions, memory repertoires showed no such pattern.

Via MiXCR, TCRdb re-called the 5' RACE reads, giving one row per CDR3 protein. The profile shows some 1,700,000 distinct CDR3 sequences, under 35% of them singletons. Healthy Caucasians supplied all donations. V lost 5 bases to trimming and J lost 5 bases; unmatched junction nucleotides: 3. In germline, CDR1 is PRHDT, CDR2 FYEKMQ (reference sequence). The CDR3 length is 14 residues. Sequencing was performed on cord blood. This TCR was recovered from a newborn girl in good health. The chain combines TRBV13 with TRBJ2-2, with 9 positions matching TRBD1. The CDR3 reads CASSPGTGTGELFF. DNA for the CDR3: TGTGCCAGCAGCCCCGGGACAGGGACCGGGGAGCTGTTTTTT.